One TCR beta chain is described in this entry. This record belongs to a study of T cell changes during pregnancy in multiple sclerosis. TCRdb's copy holds only in-frame clones and misses some; the assay was immunoSEQ multiplex PCR. The sample has tens of thousands of clones; about nine tenths are singletons. CDR1 and CDR2 from the germline V gene are KGHSH and LQKENI. The CDR3 extends over 13 amino acids. Between the trimmed V and J ends, which lost 7 bases and 6 bases, there was a span of 12 bases. The sequence was obtained from a female donor with multiple sclerosis, enrolled in a pregnancy study. The sample was CD4+ T cells from peripheral blood mononuclear cells, taken in the third trimester of pregnancy. The genes are TRBV18 and TRBJ1-4, with D possibly TRBD1 on 5 matching bases. DNA for the CDR3: TGTGCCAGCTGCCAGGGATCGGATGAAAAACTGTTTTTT. The encoded protein is CASCQGSDEKLFF.